Below, one TCR beta chain is given with its context. These data come from a study of cytotoxic CD8 clonotypes in ibrutinib-treated CLL. Sequenced by immunoSEQ multiplex PCR; TCRdb stores in-frame clones only, minus some. Of some 46,000 clones in the sample, under 75% were seen once. The receptor was isolated from a human donor with chronic lymphocytic leukemia. Sequenced here: PBMCs, sampled after 12 months of ibrutinib treatment.

CDR3 coding DNA: TGTGCCAGCAGTGCACGGGGAATCAGGAGCTCCTATAATTCACCCCTCCACTTT. Translated: CASSARGIRSSYNSPLHF. This chain uses TRBV6-1 with TRBJ1-6, with D hard to call. The CDR3 has 18 amino acids. V dropped 4 bases and J dropped 0 bases, with 16 bases sitting between them. The V gene's germline CDR1 is MNHNS and CDR2 SASEGT.